This paragraph reports one T cell receptor beta chain. The sample belongs to a study of technical replicates of blood from four donors. Clones were read by immunoSEQ multiplex PCR, and TCRdb kept only the in-frame ones, dropping some. Here the sample spans around 70,000 clones, approximately 97% being singletons. CDR3 size: 14 residues. V lost 3 bases and J lost 4; bases outside the gene matches: 2. Germline loops: CDR1 SGHTS, CDR2 YDEGEE. Sequencing was performed on T cells isolated from PBMCs. This chain joins TRBV5-8 and TRBJ2-3; TRBD1 matches 10 bases. The TCR comes from a human donor in good health. The CDR3 reads CASSWTGGSDTQYF. The CDR3 DNA follows: TGTGCCAGCAGCTGGACAGGGGGTTCAGATACGCAGTATTTT. The whole variable domain, remainder taken from reference TRBV5-8 and TRBJ2-3, is EAGVTQSPTHLIKTRGQQATLRCSPISGHTSVYWYQQALGLGLQFLLWYDEGEERNRGNFPPRFSGRQFPNYSSELNVNALELEDSALYLCASSWTGGSDTQYFGPGTRLTVL.